This T cell receptor (beta chain) was profiled in a study of post-analysis software for immune sequencing data. Study-level information: There were relapsing-remitting, secondary progressive and progressive-relapsing multiple sclerosis among the disease courses included.

Notes on the study in general: About 5 TRBV segments were more frequent in patients than controls; TRBV5-6, TRBV5-1 and TRBV20-1 belonged to this group. When the samples were clustered directly with F measure, those that had been prepared in the same batch showed strong co-clustering.

In its sample, this clonotype was seen a few times. The target antigen is unknown. Unique molecular identifiers were present in the TCR beta cDNA libraries. Input of roughly 0.95 to 10 million T cells yielded around 460,000 cDNA molecules. TCRdb processed the PCR reads anew with MiXCR; each CDR3 protein has one entry. The sample has hundreds of thousands of distinct CDR3 sequences, around 44% seen once. Germline V gene sequence: CDR1 SQVTM, CDR2 ANQGSEA. Unmatched junction bases numbered 21, after V lost 0 bases and J lost 0 bases. The length of the CDR3 is 22 residues. The sequenced sample consisted of blood. This rearrangement joins TRBV29-1 to TRBJ1-2; 11 nucleotides match TRBD1. The clonotype was recovered from a girl aged 10-17 years with multiple sclerosis. CDR3 nucleotide sequence: TGCAGCGTTGAAGATTTCGGACCCGGGACAGGGGGATCCGAGAACCCTAACTATGGCTACACCTTC. Translation gives CSVEDFGPGTGGSENPNYGYTF.